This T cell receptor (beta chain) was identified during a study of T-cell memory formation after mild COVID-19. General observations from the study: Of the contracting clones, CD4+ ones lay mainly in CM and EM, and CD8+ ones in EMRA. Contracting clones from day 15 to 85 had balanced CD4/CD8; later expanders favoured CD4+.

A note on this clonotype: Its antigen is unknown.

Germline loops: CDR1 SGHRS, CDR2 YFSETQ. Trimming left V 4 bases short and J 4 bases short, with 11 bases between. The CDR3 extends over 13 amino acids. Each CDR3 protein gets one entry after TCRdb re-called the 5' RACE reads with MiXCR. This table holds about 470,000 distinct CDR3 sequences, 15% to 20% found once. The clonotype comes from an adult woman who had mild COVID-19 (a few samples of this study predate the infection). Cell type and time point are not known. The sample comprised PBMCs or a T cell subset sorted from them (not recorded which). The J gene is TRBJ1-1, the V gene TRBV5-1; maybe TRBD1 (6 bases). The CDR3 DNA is TGCGCCAGCAGCCGACAGGACGTCACTGAAGCTTTCTTT. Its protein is CASSRQDVTEAFF.